Presented here are 12 T cell receptor beta chains from one specimen sequenced in a study of spatial heterogeneity in lung cancer. The time point denotes: blood taken at disease recurrence. No cells were sorted before sequencing. The whole RNA sequenced was extracted from tumor, nontumor lung or frozen PBMC. TCRdb re-analysed the 5' RACE reads in MiXCR, keeping a single row per CDR3 protein. The top ten clones hold 15% to 20% of a sample with 8,500 to 10,000 distinct CDR3 sequences, approximately 3.6% of them seen once. Material: PBMCs, obtained at recurrence. The receptors come from a female donor with early-stage non-small cell lung cancer.

Ten or more counts support this clonotype. This beta chain slipped into a library made for alpha chains as a stray read, so its size is not meaningful. This chain uses TRBV12-5 with TRBJ2-2; D unclear. The germline V and J ends were trimmed by 1 base and 5 bases, with 2 bases remaining between them. This CDR3 has 12 amino acids. In germline, CDR1 is LGHNT, CDR2 FRNRAP. CDR3 bases: TGTGCTAGTGGTTTGGATACCGGGGAGCTGTTTTTT. It is translated as CASGLDTGELFF.

This clonotype was detected ten times or more. As an off-target read in a library built for alpha chains, this beta chain has a frequency of little significance. The CDR3 coding sequence is TGTGCCAGCACCCAACCGGGACGGACTCAAGAGACCCAGTACTTC. Amino acid sequence: CASTQPGRTQETQYF. The gene calls are TRBV6-2 or TRBV6-3 and TRBJ2-5, with D perhaps TRBD1 or TRBD2 (5 bases each). The CDR3 totals 15 residues. V dropped 7 bases and J dropped 2 bases, with 17 bases sitting between them. Germline CDR1 MNHEY, CDR2 SVGEGT.

This clonotype ranks as medium-sized (0.01 to 0.1%). A library made for alpha chains picked up this beta chain off target, so its size means little. The V gene is TRBV7-6, the J gene TRBJ2-5; TRBD2 aligns across 7 bases. The CDR3 covers 17 residues. Germline CDR1 reads SGHVS; CDR2 reads FNYEAQ. The V and J ends lost 2 bases and 3 bases, in that order; junction bases with no gene match: 12. CDR3 in DNA: TGTGCCAGCAGCTTACTTGCTGTCGGGCTAGCGGAAGAGACCCAGTACTTC. Translating gives CASSLLAVGLAEETQYF.

This clonotype was seen repeatedly, ten times or more. As an off-target read in a library built for alpha chains, this beta chain has a frequency of little significance. CDR3 sequence: CASSPVLAGAGELFF. The CDR3 DNA reads as TGTGCCAGCAGCCCCGTACTAGCGGGGGCCGGGGAGCTGTTTTTT. V is TRBV7-2 and J is TRBJ2-2; 11 bases map to TRBD2. Trimming cost V 5 bases and J 6 bases; bases outside gene matches: 5. Germline-derived CDR1 and CDR2 are SGHTA and FQGNSA. The length of the CDR3 is 15 residues.

In its sample, this clonotype is medium-sized. Little can be read into the size of this beta chain, an off-target read in a library designed for alpha chains. V gene TRBV29-1 combines with J gene TRBJ1-2; a weak D match, TRBD1 (5 bases). This CDR3 contains 15 residues. Looked up from germline, CDR1 is SQVTM and CDR2 is ANQGSEA. V was cut by 2 bases and J by 3 bases, with 16 bases left in between. CDR3 nucleotide sequence: TGCAGCGTTGAAAAGGTACCGGACATCTACTATGGCTACACCTTC. It encodes CSVEKVPDIYYGYTF.

By sample share, this clonotype is medium-sized. A library prepared for alpha chains yielded this beta chain as an off-target read; its size is of little meaning. V and J are TRBV20-1 and TRBJ2-1; no firm D call. This CDR3 contains 12 residues. Per germline, CDR1 DFQATT and CDR2 SNEGSKA (reference sequence). V lost 7 bases and J 5 bases, leaving 12 bases between the germline ends. The CDR3 is CSGAGRHNEQFF. The CDR3 DNA reads TGCAGTGGGGCAGGTCGTCACAATGAGCAGTTCTTC.

The sample holds many counts of this clonotype. For a library built for alpha chains, this beta chain is a stray read; little rests on its size. The chain couples TRBV7-2 to TRBJ2-2; 10 bases map to TRBD2. Trimming cost V 5 bases and J 6 bases; bases outside gene matches: 9. The V gene's germline CDR1 is SGHTA and CDR2 FQGNSA. This CDR3 comprises 16 residues. The CDR3 loop is CASSHSGLAKSGELFF. CDR3 bases: TGTGCCAGCAGCCATTCGGGACTAGCGAAGTCCGGGGAGCTGTTTTTT.

This clonotype was detected ten times or more. In a library made to pick up alpha chains, this beta chain is a stray read with a size that means little. The J gene is TRBJ2-3, the V gene TRBV24-1; no clear D. Trimming removed 4 bases at V and 2 bases at J, with 9 bases between. The CDR3 loop spans 14 amino acids. Germline CDR1 is KGHDR and CDR2 is SFDVKD. For the CDR3, the DNA is TGTGCCACCAGTGACTTGGGTCCCACAGATACGCAGTATTTT. Its protein product is CATSDLGPTDTQYF.

This clonotype counts as medium-sized. This beta chain turned up in a library designed for alpha chains; as an off-target read, its abundance says little. The chain has TRBV11-2 and TRBJ2-3; unclear D gene. There are 14 residues in the CDR3. V shed 3 bases and J shed 2 bases, with 9 bases lying between them. Germline V gene sequence: CDR1 SGHAT, CDR2 FQNNGV. CDR3 in DNA: TGTGCCAGCAGCTTTGGCCGATTCACAGATACGCAGTATTTT. This sequence encodes CASSFGRFTDTQYF.

This clonotype has a handful of counts. This sequence may be a read error, since a much larger clone differs from it by one base. A library prepared for alpha chains yielded this beta chain as an off-target read; its size is of little meaning. V is TRBV9 and J is TRBJ2-3; 12 nucleotides match TRBD2. CDR1 is SGDLS and CDR2 is YYNGEE in the germline V gene. The CDR3 consists of 13 residues. Trimming took 9 bases from V and 4 from J; bases not matched to a gene: 3. The chain's CDR3 is CANTSGGPDTQYF. CDR3 coding DNA: TGTGCCAACACTAGCGGGGGGCCAGATACGCAGTATTTT.

This clonotype was seen repeatedly, ten times or more. This beta chain appears as a stray read in a library generated for alpha chains; its size is not informative. The CDR3 here is CASSLVALFNEKLFF. Here the CDR3 DNA reads TGTGCCAGCAGCTTAGTTGCCTTATTTAATGAAAAACTGTTTTTT. The chain combines TRBV7-6 with TRBJ1-4; D remains ambiguous. The length of the CDR3 is 15 residues. Germline V CDR1 and CDR2: SGHVS, FNYEAQ. V was trimmed by 1 base and J by 4 bases, leaving 10 bases between them.

There are many counts of this clonotype. In a library made to pick up alpha chains, this beta chain is a stray read with a size that means little. The chain links TRBV30 to TRBJ2-1; D possibly corresponds to TRBD1 (5 bases). V shed 4 bases and J shed 15 bases, with 19 bases lying between them. Germline CDR1 and CDR2: GTSNPN and SVGIG (reference sequence). The CDR3 length is 12 residues. CDR3 sequence: CAWNKQGVIRFF. CDR3 nucleotide sequence: TGTGCCTGGAATAAACAAGGGGTGATCCGGTTCTTC.